The next 6 T cell receptor beta chains were all read from a single sample in a study of blood T cell repertoires in COVID-19. TCRdb keeps only in-frame clones here, not all; method: immunoSEQ multiplex PCR. The table has about 150,000 clones, roughly 80% seen once. The sequenced material came from peripheral blood. These receptors were obtained from a woman in her sixties or seventies with COVID-19, enrolled during active disease.

This chain joins TRBV14 and TRBJ1-1; 8 bases line up with TRBD1. V gave up 2 bases and J gave up 0 bases; unmatched junction bases: 8. Germline assignment: CDR1 SGHDN and CDR2 FVKESK. CDR3 length: 17 residues. CDR3 nucleotide sequence: TGTGCCAGCAGCCAATTCGGGACAGGAGCCTTGAACACTGAAGCTTTCTTT. Translated, it gives CASSQFGTGALNTEAFF.

The chain joins TRBV19 to TRBJ2-4, with 12 positions matching TRBD2. CDR3 size: 14 residues. Germline values: CDR1 LNHDA, CDR2 SQIVND (reference sequence). The trim removed 7 bases at V and 4 bases at J, leaving 2 bases unmatched. CDR3 loop: CASMGTSGKNIQYF. The CDR3 coding sequence is TGTGCCAGTATGGGGACTAGCGGGAAAAACATTCAGTACTTC.

This chain joins TRBV6-4 and TRBJ2-1, with 10 bases that match TRBD2. The V segment lost 5 bases and the J segment 10 bases; nucleotides outside the gene matches: 8. CDR1 is MRHNA and CDR2 is SNTAGT in the germline V gene. The CDR3 covers 14 residues. This CDR3 reads CASSTSGTQEEQFF. The DNA for the CDR3 is TGTGCCAGCAGTACTAGCGGGACCCAAGAAGAGCAGTTCTTC.

The chain employs TRBV12-5 and TRBJ2-3; 9 bases agree with TRBD2. V was clipped by 0 bases and J by 3 bases; unmatched bases: 19. This CDR3 contains 21 residues. Germline V gene data show CDR1 as LGHNT and CDR2 as FRNRAP. CDR3 in amino acids: CASGLVTWREGSNFVTDTQYF. CDR3 sequence (DNA): TGTGCTAGTGGTTTGGTAACGTGGCGGGAGGGCTCAAACTTCGTAACAGATACGCAGTATTTT.

The chain employs TRBV6-6 and TRBJ2-7; 13 bases are a match to TRBD2. Germline V gene data show CDR1 as MNHNY and CDR2 as SVGAGI (reference sequence). Unmatched junction bases numbered 10, after V lost 5 bases and J lost 3 bases. This CDR3 is 17 amino acids long. The CDR3 coding sequence is TGTGCCAGCAGTCGGGGGGGGACTAGCGGGATAAACTACGAGCAGTACTTC. Its translation: CASSRGGTSGINYEQYF.

V usage is TRBV18 and J usage is TRBJ1-1; tentatively, D is TRBD1 (5 bases). CDR3 size: 14 residues. Germline-derived CDR1 and CDR2 are KGHSH and LQKENI. Trimming cost V 4 bases and J 3 bases, with 12 bases left between them. CDR3 region: CASSRGARDTEAFF. DNA for the CDR3: TGTGCCAGCTCACGCGGGGCAAGGGACACTGAAGCTTTCTTT.